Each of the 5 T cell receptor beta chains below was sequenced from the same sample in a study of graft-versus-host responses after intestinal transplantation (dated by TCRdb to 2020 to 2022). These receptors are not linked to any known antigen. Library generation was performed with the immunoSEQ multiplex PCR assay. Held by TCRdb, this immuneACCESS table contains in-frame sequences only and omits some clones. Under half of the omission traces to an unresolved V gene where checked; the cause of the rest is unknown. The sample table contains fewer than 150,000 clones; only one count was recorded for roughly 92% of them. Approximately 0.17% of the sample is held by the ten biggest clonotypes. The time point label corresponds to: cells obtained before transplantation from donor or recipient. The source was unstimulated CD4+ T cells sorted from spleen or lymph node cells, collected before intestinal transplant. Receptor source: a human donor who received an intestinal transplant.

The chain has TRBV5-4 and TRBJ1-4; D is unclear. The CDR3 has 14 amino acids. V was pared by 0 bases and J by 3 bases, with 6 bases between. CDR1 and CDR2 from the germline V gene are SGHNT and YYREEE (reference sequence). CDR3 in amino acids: CASSLGGANEKLFF. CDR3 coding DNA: TGTGCCAGCAGCTTGGGAGGAGCTAATGAAAAACTGTTTTTT.

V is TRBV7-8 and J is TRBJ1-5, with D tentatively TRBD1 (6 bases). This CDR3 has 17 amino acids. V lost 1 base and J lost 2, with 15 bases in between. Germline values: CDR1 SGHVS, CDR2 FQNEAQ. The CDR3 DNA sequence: TGTGCCAGCAGCTTAGATGGTCACTCAGGGGGCAATCAGCCCCAGCATTTT. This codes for CASSLDGHSGGNQPQHF.

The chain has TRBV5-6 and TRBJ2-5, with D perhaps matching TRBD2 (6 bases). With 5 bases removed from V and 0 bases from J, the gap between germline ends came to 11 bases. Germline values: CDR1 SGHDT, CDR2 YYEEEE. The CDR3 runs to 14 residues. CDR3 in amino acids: CASSFRGNQETQYF. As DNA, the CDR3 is TGTGCCAGCAGTTTCCGGGGGAACCAAGAGACCCAGTACTTC.

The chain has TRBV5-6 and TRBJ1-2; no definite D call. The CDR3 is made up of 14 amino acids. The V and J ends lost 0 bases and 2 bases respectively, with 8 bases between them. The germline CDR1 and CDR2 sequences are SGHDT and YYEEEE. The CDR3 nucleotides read TGTGCCAGCAGCTTGGGGGTAGAGAACTATGGCTACACCTTC. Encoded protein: CASSLGVENYGYTF.

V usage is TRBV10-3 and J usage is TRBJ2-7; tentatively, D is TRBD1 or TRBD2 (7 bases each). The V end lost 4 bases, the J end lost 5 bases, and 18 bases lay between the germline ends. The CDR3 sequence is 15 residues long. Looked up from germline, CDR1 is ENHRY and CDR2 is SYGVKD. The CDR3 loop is CAISVGGGTAHEQYF. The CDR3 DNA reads TGTGCCATCAGTGTGGGAGGGGGCACAGCGCACGAGCAGTACTTC.